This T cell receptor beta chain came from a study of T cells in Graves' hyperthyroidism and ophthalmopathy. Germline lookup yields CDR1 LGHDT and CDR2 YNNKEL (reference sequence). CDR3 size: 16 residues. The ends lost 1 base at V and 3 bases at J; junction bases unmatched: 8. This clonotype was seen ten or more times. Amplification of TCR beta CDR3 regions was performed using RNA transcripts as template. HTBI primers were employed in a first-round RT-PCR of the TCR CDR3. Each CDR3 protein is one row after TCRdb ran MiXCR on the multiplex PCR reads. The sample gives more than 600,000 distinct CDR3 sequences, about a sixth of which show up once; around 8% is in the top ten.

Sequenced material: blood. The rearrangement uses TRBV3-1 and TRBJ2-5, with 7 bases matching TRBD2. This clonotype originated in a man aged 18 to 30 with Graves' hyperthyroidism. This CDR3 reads CASSQAVASGKETQYF. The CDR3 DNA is TGTGCCAGCAGCCAAGCGGTGGCTAGCGGAAAAGAGACCCAGTACTTC.